This TCR beta chain was recorded in a study of cytomegalovirus exposure and HLA in healthy donors. Study results and caveats: A few of the chains that were CMV-associated were confirmed in vitro to be specific for CMV antigens. Solely CMV serostatus was available to characterize immune exposure. The study recorded more than 150 TCR beta chains that were cytomegalovirus-associated. Later analysis associated a missense DCLRE1C variant with TCR beta V- and J-gene trimming.

60 Vbeta and 13 Jbeta primers were used in PCR. Some clones are missing from TCRdb's copy, which holds only in-frame ones; the method was immunoSEQ multiplex PCR. The repertoire has approximately 100,000 clones, more than 60% of them found once; the top ten carry around 15%. The V end lost 0 bases, the J end lost 5 bases, and 7 bases lay between the germline ends. The CDR3 contains 13 residues. Germline loops: CDR1 MDHEN, CDR2 SYDVKM. Concerning this clone itself: Its antigen is still unknown.

V usage is TRBV28 and J usage is TRBJ2-5; tentatively, D is TRBD2 (6 bases). The sequence derives from a man in his fifties or sixties in good health and CMV-seropositive. Input material: PBMCs. The CDR3 is CASSLWAGETQYF. DNA for the CDR3: TGTGCCAGCAGTTTATGGGCGGGGGAGACCCAGTACTTC.